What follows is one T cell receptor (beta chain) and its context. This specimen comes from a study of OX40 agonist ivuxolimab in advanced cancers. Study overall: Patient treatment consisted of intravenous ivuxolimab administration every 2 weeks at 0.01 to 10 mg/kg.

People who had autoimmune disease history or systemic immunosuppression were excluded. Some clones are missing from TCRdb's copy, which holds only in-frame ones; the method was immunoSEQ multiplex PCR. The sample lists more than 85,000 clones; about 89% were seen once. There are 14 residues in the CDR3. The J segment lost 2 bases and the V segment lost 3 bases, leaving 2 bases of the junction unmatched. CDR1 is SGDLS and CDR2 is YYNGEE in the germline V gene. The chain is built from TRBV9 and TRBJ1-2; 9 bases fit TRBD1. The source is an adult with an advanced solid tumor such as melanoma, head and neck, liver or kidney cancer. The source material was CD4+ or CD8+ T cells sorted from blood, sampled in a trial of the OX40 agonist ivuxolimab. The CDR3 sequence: CASSAGTGNYGYTF. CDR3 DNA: TGTGCCAGCAGCGCCGGGACAGGGAACTATGGCTACACCTTC.